Below, 31 T cell receptor beta chains from the same sample are listed, as sequenced in a study of CD8+CD57+ T cells in acquired aplastic anemia. Before being chosen for sequencing, patients had shown CD8+CD57+ cell expansion by flow cytometry. It was genomic DNA that served as the template for profiling TCR beta VDJ and CDR3. TCRdb re-derived calls from the reads in MiXCR, one entry per CDR3 protein. This repertoire shows some 150,000 distinct CDR3 sequences, 71% found once; its top ten account for around 45%. Sample: sorted CD4+, CD8+, or CD8+CD57+ T cells (not recorded which) from PBMCs. These receptors came from a human donor with aplastic anemia.

The chain is built from TRBV2 and TRBJ1-5, with D uncertain. Germline lookup yields CDR1 SNHLY and CDR2 FYNNEI. The CDR3 is made up of 13 amino acids. The ends were cut back, 3 bases at V and 5 bases at J, with 8 bases in the middle. The CDR3: CASSDGPYQPQHF. CDR3 DNA sequence: TGTGCCAGCAGTGACGGGCCTTATCAGCCCCAGCATTTT.

The chain is built from TRBV11-1 and TRBJ2-7, with TRBD2 matching 12 bases. The V gene end was trimmed by 6 bases and the J gene end by 3 bases; junction bases not matched to a gene: 6. The CDR3 runs 15 residues. Germline loops: CDR1 SGHAT, CDR2 FQDESV (reference sequence). The CDR3 sequence: CASRKTSGRIYEQYF. The CDR3 nucleotides read TGTGCCAGCAGGAAGACTAGCGGGAGAATCTACGAGCAGTACTTC.

This clonotype ranks as medium-sized. The V gene is TRBV25-1, the J gene TRBJ1-1; D not resolved. This CDR3 comprises 12 residues. Trimming removed 8 bases from V and 1 base from J, with 8 bases in between. Germline CDR1 and CDR2: MGHDK and SYGVNS. The CDR3 nucleotides are TGTGCCAGCGGTCCCAGGAACACTGAAGCTTTCTTT. Protein: CASGPRNTEAFF.

This clonotype came up a few times. The CDR3 nucleotides are TGTGCCAGCAGCTTACGAGGAGATCAGCCCCAGCATTTT. Protein: CASSLRGDQPQHF. The gene calls are TRBV7-2 and TRBJ1-5; D not certain. The V gene lost 2 bases and the J gene lost 5 bases, with 7 bases spanning the gap. Germline CDR1 is SGHTA and CDR2 is FQGNSA. CDR3 size: 13 residues.

The V call is TRBV5-8, the J call TRBJ1-6, with D possibly being TRBD1 (6 bases). The V end was cut by 4 bases, the J end by 10 bases, with 15 bases between. Per germline, CDR1 SGHTS and CDR2 YDEGEE. The CDR3 is made up of 14 amino acids. The chain's CDR3 is CASSPEGGASPLHF. CDR3 nucleotide sequence: TGTGCCAGCAGCCCAGAGGGGGGGGCATCACCCCTCCACTTT. Based on the CDR3 plus reference TRBV5-8 and TRBJ1-6, the full variable domain is EAGVTQSPTHLIKTRGQQATLRCSPISGHTSVYWYQQALGLGLQFLLWYDEGEERNRGNFPPRFSGRQFPNYSSELNVNALELEDSALYLCASSPEGGASPLHFGNGTRLTVT.

The chain combines TRBV7-3 with TRBJ1-2; 7 nucleotides match TRBD1. The V segment lost 3 bases and the J segment 4 bases; nucleotides outside the gene matches: 8. The CDR3 sequence is 15 residues long. Germline CDR1 SGHTA, CDR2 FQGTGA. The CDR3 reads CASSLIFRDSYGYTF. The CDR3 coding sequence is TGTGCCAGCAGCTTGATTTTTAGGGACAGCTATGGCTACACCTTC.

This clonotype has just a few counts. The chain recombines TRBV6-4 with TRBJ1-2; no definite D call. The V and J ends lost 9 bases and 1 base respectively, with 0 bases between them. The CDR3 loop spans 9 amino acids. Per the germline V gene, CDR1 is MRHNA and CDR2 is SNTAGT. CDR3 in amino acids: CASNYGYTF. Here the CDR3 DNA reads TGTGCCAGTAACTATGGCTACACCTTC.

This rearrangement joins TRBV10-3 to TRBJ1-4; D gene ambiguous. The ends were cut back, 8 bases at V and 5 bases at J, with 9 bases in the middle. The CDR3 length is 12 residues. Germline assignment: CDR1 ENHRY and CDR2 SYGVKD. In DNA form, the CDR3 reads TGTGCCATCGGCTACCCAAATGAAAAACTGTTTTTT. Protein: CAIGYPNEKLFF.

The gene calls are TRBV2 and TRBJ2-7, with D possibly matching TRBD1 (5 bases). This CDR3 spans 16 amino acids. Germline lookup yields CDR1 SNHLY and CDR2 FYNNEI. V shed 7 bases and J shed 3 bases, with 22 bases lying between them. The CDR3 DNA sequence: TGTGCCAGCATCCCCCGAAGTGGGGCAGGTAGCTACGAGCAGTACTTC. Its translation is CASIPRSGAGSYEQYF.

As concerns this clonotype: A read error may produce the germline difference seen at one junction end. The V gene is TRBV7-6, the J gene TRBJ2-5; D gene ambiguous. Looked up from germline, CDR1 is SGHVS and CDR2 is FNYEAQ. The CDR3 loop spans 12 amino acids. CDR3 coding DNA: TGTGCCAGCAGCGCCGACACGGAGATCCAGTACTTC. Protein: CASSADTEIQYF.

This chain joins TRBV20-1 and TRBJ1-2; D is perhaps TRBD1 (6 bases). Trimming removed 0 bases at V and 4 bases at J, with 9 bases between. Germline CDR1 and CDR2: DFQATT and SNEGSKA (reference sequence). CDR3 size: 13 residues. CDR3 amino acids: CSAREGGAYGYTF. DNA of the CDR3: TGCAGTGCTAGAGAGGGGGGGGCCTATGGCTACACCTTC.

This clonotype occurred once. This chain connects TRBV25-1 to TRBJ2-1; D is unclear. The CDR3 is made up of 14 amino acids. V gave up 5 bases and J gave up 5 bases, with 13 bases separating them. Germline CDR1 MGHDK, CDR2 SYGVNS. The CDR3 loop reads CASSLIGSHNEQFF. The CDR3 nucleotides are TGTGCCAGCAGTCTTATCGGGTCCCACAATGAGCAGTTCTTC.

This clonotype was recorded only once. The CDR3 loop is CSARDQLAGLDEQFF. CDR3 DNA: TGCAGTGCTAGAGATCAACTAGCGGGGCTGGATGAGCAGTTCTTC. This chain joins TRBV20-1 and TRBJ2-1; TRBD2 agrees at 10 bases. Germline assignment: CDR1 DFQATT and CDR2 SNEGSKA (reference sequence). J lost 8 bases, V lost 0 bases, and 7 bases had no gene match. This CDR3 is 15 amino acids long.

The J gene is TRBJ2-7, the V gene TRBV29-1; TRBD1 might be the D (5 bases). Deletions cut 0 bases from V and 5 bases from J, with 11 bases between. The CDR3 covers 13 residues. Germline CDR1 reads SQVTM; CDR2 reads ANQGSEA. The DNA of the CDR3 is TGCAGCGTTGAAGATCTTACAGGTAACGAGCAGTACTTC. The encoded protein is CSVEDLTGNEQYF.

The J gene is TRBJ2-3, the V gene TRBV10-2, with 8 bases matching TRBD2. The CDR3 length is 17 residues. Germline V gives CDR1 WSHSY, CDR2 SAAADI. J lost 0 bases, V lost 6 bases, and 11 bases had no gene match. The CDR3 here is CASSVSGGPISTDTQYF. The CDR3 DNA sequence: TGCGCCAGCAGCGTAAGCGGGGGACCTATTAGCACAGATACGCAGTATTTT.

DNA for the CDR3: TGTGCCAGCAGCCCCGGGACAGGGGCCCTCATGACCCAGTACTTC. This gives the protein CASSPGTGALMTQYF. This sequence joins TRBV14 and TRBJ2-7; 10 bases fit TRBD1. The J call could be wrong; TRBJ2-5 is a better fit for the DNA end. Germline V gene data show CDR1 as SGHDN and CDR2 as FVKESK. The CDR3 loop spans 15 amino acids.

This clonotype is labeled as large. The chain employs TRBV6-4 and TRBJ2-2, with TRBD2 as a possible D gene (5 bases). The J call may be incorrect, as the DNA end agrees better with TRBJ2-1. The CDR3 is 13 amino acids. Germline CDR1 MRHNA, CDR2 SNTAGT. The CDR3 sequence: CASSDSGSGEQFF. The DNA of the CDR3 is TGTGCCAGCAGTGACTCGGGGAGCGGAGAGCAGTTCTTC.

This clonotype was picked up many times. V and J are TRBV6-4 and TRBJ2-2; D unresolved. From germline, CDR1 is MRHNA and CDR2 SNTAGT. The germline V and J ends were trimmed by 0 bases and 4 bases, with 3 bases remaining between them. The CDR3 spans 13 residues. CDR3: CASSDSATGELFF. CDR3 coding DNA: TGTGCCAGCAGTGACTCGGCCACCGGGGAGCTGTTTTTT.

This clonotype has a handful of counts. The chain joins TRBV25-1 to TRBJ1-1, with a weak D call TRBD1 (5 bases). The CDR3 consists of 11 residues. Germline assignment: CDR1 MGHDK and CDR2 SYGVNS. V was cut by 7 bases and J by 9 bases, with 12 bases left in between. Here the CDR3 reads CASMAGPQAFF. Here the CDR3 DNA reads TGTGCCAGCATGGCAGGGCCACAAGCTTTCTTT.

This clonotype was seen a few times. The gene calls are TRBV10-2 and TRBJ1-1; D is uncertain. Trimming removed 6 bases from V and 1 base from J, with 9 bases in between. CDR1 and CDR2 (germline): WSHSY, SAAADI. This CDR3 is 13 amino acids long. Here the CDR3 DNA reads TGCGCCAGCAGGAGTCAGTCGAACACTGAAGCTTTCTTT. This sequence encodes CASRSQSNTEAFF.

This clonotype occurred a few times. Sequence at one end of the junction differs from germline and may be a read error. The chain carries TRBV7-7 and TRBJ2-1; weak D call: TRBD2 (5 bases). This CDR3 has 13 residues. Germline CDR1 and CDR2: SSHAT and FNYEAQ (reference sequence). The CDR3 spells CASSPDSYNEQFF. The DNA of the CDR3 is TGTGCTAGCAGCCCGGACTCGTACAATGAGCAGTTCTTC. Using reference TRBV7-7 and TRBJ2-1 for the parts outside the CDR3, the full variable domain is GAGVSQSPRYKVTKRGQDVTLRCDPISSHATLYWYQQALGQGPEFLTYFNYEAQPDKSGLPSDRFSAERPEGSISTLTIQRTEQRDSAMYRCASSPDSYNEQFFGPGTRLTVL.

This clonotype showed up just a few times. The V and J genes are TRBV2 and TRBJ2-2, with D maybe TRBD1 (6 bases). Germline CDR1 and CDR2: SNHLY and FYNNEI. With 4 bases removed from V and 6 bases from J, the gap between germline ends came to 18 bases. This CDR3 comprises 16 residues. CDR3 coding DNA: TGTGCCAGCAGTGGTGGCCGACAGGCCCTACCCGGGGAGCTGTTTTTT. It specifies CASSGGRQALPGELFF.

This CDR3 reads CASSPTKLGTEAFF. Written as DNA, the CDR3 is TGTGCCAGCAGCCCGACAAAATTGGGGACTGAAGCTTTCTTT. The chain links TRBV7-8 to TRBJ1-1, with unresolved D. In germline, CDR1 is SGHVS, CDR2 FQNEAQ. The CDR3 loop spans 14 amino acids. Trimming took 5 bases from V and 5 from J, leaving 15 bases between them.

This chain links TRBV10-1 with TRBJ2-7; D is ambiguous. Germline V gives CDR1 WNHNN, CDR2 SYGVQD (reference sequence). V lost 2 bases and J 2 bases, leaving 10 bases between the germline ends. This CDR3 region has 14 residues. The CDR3 loop reads CASSEATPPYEQYF. The CDR3 region has the DNA TGCGCCAGCAGTGAGGCCACCCCGCCCTACGAGCAGTACTTC.

This rearrangement joins TRBV28 to TRBJ2-7; 8 bases agree with TRBD2. With 5 bases clipped from V and 1 base from J, the junction kept 7 bases outside the gene matches. From germline, CDR1 is MDHEN and CDR2 SYDVKM. The CDR3 runs to 15 residues. The CDR3 protein is CASSASLAGSYEQYV. The CDR3 DNA is TGTGCCAGCAGTGCTAGCTTAGCGGGGTCCTACGAGCAGTACGTC.

This chain uses TRBV20-1 with TRBJ1-5; perhaps TRBD1 as D (6 bases). Per germline, CDR1 DFQATT and CDR2 SNEGSKA (reference sequence). The CDR3 consists of 16 residues. V lost 6 bases, J lost 0 bases, and 18 bases lay in between. Here the CDR3 DNA reads TGCAGTGCCCTGAGAGGGGGTTGGGATAGCAATCAGCCCCAGCATTTT. It encodes CSALRGGWDSNQPQHF.

This clonotype appeared once. The chain has TRBV2 and TRBJ2-2; 10 bases line up with TRBD1. The CDR3 has 15 residues. CDR1 is SNHLY, CDR2 FYNNEI, per germline. J was trimmed by 7 bases and V by 7 bases; bases with no gene match: 9. CDR3 coding DNA: TGTGCCAGCACCGGGACAGGGGATGTGGGCGGGGAGCTGTTTTTT. Its translation is CASTGTGDVGGELFF.

This clonotype was seen only once. The chain recombines TRBV7-3 with TRBJ1-2; weak D call: TRBD1 (5 bases). V shed 4 bases and J shed 4 bases, with 13 bases lying between them. Germline V lookup: CDR1 SGHTA, CDR2 FQGTGA. This CDR3 is built from 14 residues. In DNA form, the CDR3 reads TGTGCCAGCAGCTCCACCCCCGGGGCCTATGGCTACACCTTC. It encodes CASSSTPGAYGYTF. Using reference TRBV7-3 and TRBJ1-2 for the parts outside the CDR3, the full variable domain is GAGVSQTPSNKVTEKGKYVELRCDPISGHTALYWYRQSLGQGPEFLIYFQGTGAADDSGLPNDRFFAVRPEGSVSTLKIQRTERGDSAVYLCASSSTPGAYGYTFGSGTRLTVV.

About this clonotype: The junction departs from germline at one end; a sequencing error may be responsible. This chain joins TRBV6-5 and TRBJ1-2, with D unresolved. The CDR3 is 15 residues long. Looked up from germline, CDR1 is MNHEY and CDR2 is SVGAGI. The CDR3 sequence: CASSDSTPWGYGYTF. The CDR3 DNA reads TGTGCCAGCAGTGACTCGACTCCGTGGGGCTATGGCTACACCTTC.

This clonotype was recorded only once. The chain recombines TRBV20-1 with TRBJ2-1; D is unresolved. V lost 5 bases and J 4 bases, leaving 3 bases between the germline ends. CDR3 size: 10 residues. CDR1 DFQATT and CDR2 SNEGSKA come from the germline V gene (reference sequence). The CDR3 reads CSARYNEQFF. The CDR3 DNA sequence: TGCAGTGCTCGTTACAATGAGCAGTTCTTC.

V is TRBV15 and J is TRBJ1-3, with 8 bases identical to TRBD1. In germline, CDR1 is LNHNV, CDR2 YYDKDF (reference sequence). The CDR3 extends over 18 amino acids. J was trimmed by 2 bases and V by 3 bases; bases with no gene match: 12. The CDR3 protein is CATSSHTLGQGAGNTIYF. The CDR3 DNA sequence: TGTGCCACCAGCAGCCATACTCTAGGACAGGGCGCTGGAAACACCATATATTTT.